This is a list of T cell receptor beta chains from one sample in a study of blood T cell repertoires in COVID-19. Using immunoSEQ multiplex PCR, the repertoire was profiled, and TCRdb retains in-frame clones only, with some absent. The data contain a few hundred thousand clones, around 90% of them seen just once; the ten biggest clones take up approximately 17%. Source material: PBMCs or T cells enriched from blood (not recorded which). The receptors stem from a woman aged 30 to 39 who had recovered from COVID-19. CDR3s include the opening cysteine and the closing phenylalanine or tryptophan. The order of the fields is J gene, CDR3 length, V gene, clone size, D gene, CDR3 DNA, CDR3 protein. A D gene is named only where the DNA matches it firmly. Clone sizes are given selectively: once, few, many, or a class where the clone is expanded.

>TRBJ2-7|16|TRBV3-1/TRBV3-2|-|TRBD2
TGTGCCAGCAGCCAAGATTCTAGCGGGGGGGCCTACGAGCAGTACTTC
CASSQDSSGGAYEQYF
>TRBJ1-1|14|TRBV11-2|-|-
TGTGCCAGCAGCTTAACGGGAGGGAACACTGAAGCTTTCTTT
CASSLTGGNTEAFF
>TRBJ1-1|12|TRBV7-9|-|-
TGTGCCAGCAGCTTAATCTACACTGAAGCTTTCTTT
CASSLIYTEAFF
>TRBJ2-7|19|TRBV28|-|-
TGTGCCAGCAGTTTATCTCTCCAGGGTAAAACTGAGGACCTCTACGAGCAGTACTTC
CASSLSLQGKTEDLYEQYF
>TRBJ1-2|14|TRBV11-2|once|TRBD1
TGTGCCAGCAGCTTAGATCAGGGGGGCTATGGCTACACCTTC
CASSLDQGGYGYTF
>TRBJ2-1|15|TRBV27|-|-
TGTGCCAGCAGTTTATGGGGGGAACGCTACAATGAGCAGTTCTTC
CASSLWGERYNEQFF
>TRBJ2-3|19|TRBV2|-|-
TGTGCCAGCAGTGAATTGATCGCGATGGGGAGCAAGTCCCCAGATACGCAGTATTTT
CASSELIAMGSKSPDTQYF
>TRBJ2-3|16|TRBV7-3|-|TRBD2
TGTGCCAGCAGCTTAGAACCCGGGACTAGCGCAGATACGCAGTATTTT
CASSLEPGTSADTQYF
>TRBJ1-2|14|TRBV28|-|-
TGTGCCAGCACCATGGGGCAGGGAAGAGATGGCTACACCTTC
CASTMGQGRDGYTF
>TRBJ2-1|16|TRBV7-6|-|TRBD1
TGTGCCAGCAGCTTAAGGCGGGACAGGGAATACAATGAGCAGTTCTTC
CASSLRRDREYNEQFF
>TRBJ1-5|18|TRBV27|once|TRBD1
TGTGCCAGCAGTCTTATGAGGGACAGGGGTTTGGGCAATCAGCCCCAGCATTTT
CASSLMRDRGLGNQPQHF
>TRBJ1-1|16|TRBV4-1|-|-
TGCGCCAGCAGCCAAGACGGACTGAGAGGCGGAACTGAAGCTTTCTTT
CASSQDGLRGGTEAFF
>TRBJ2-5|16|TRBV10-3|-|TRBD1
TGTGCCATCAGTTCCGGGACAGGGGGCCCCCAAGAGACCCAGTACTTC
CAISSGTGGPQETQYF
>TRBJ2-7|14|TRBV6-4|-|TRBD1
TGTGCCAGCAGCCCCACCGGGACAGCCTACGAGCAGTACTTC
CASSPTGTAYEQYF
>TRBJ2-5|11|TRBV3-1/TRBV3-2|-|-
TGTGCCAGCAGCCGACATGAGACCCAGTACTTC
CASSRHETQYF
>TRBJ1-2|15|TRBV28|-|TRBD1
TGTGCCAGCACGGACAGGGGAGAGATTAACTATGGCTACACCTTC
CASTDRGEINYGYTF
>TRBJ1-2|17|TRBV19|-|TRBD1
TGTGCCAGTAGTATGGGGATTCTCTGGGGACAGGACTATGGCTACACCTTC
CASSMGILWGQDYGYTF
>TRBJ2-2|17|TRBV7-2|-|TRBD1
TGTGCCAGCAGCCCCTGGCCTGGACAGGACATCACCGGGGAGCTGTTTTTT
CASSPWPGQDITGELFF
>TRBJ2-2|17|TRBV7-7|once|TRBD2
TGTGCTAGCAGCTTTGGACTAGCGGGGGCTAACACCGGGGAGCTGTTTTTT
CASSFGLAGANTGELFF
>TRBJ2-3|15|TRBV9|-|-
TGTGCCAGCAGCGTAGATCCAGGCAGCACAGATACGCAGTATTTT
CASSVDPGSTDTQYF
>TRBJ1-6|15|TRBV30|-|-
TGTGCCTGGAGCGCCGGGATGGGGATGAATTCACCCCTCCACTTT
CAWSAGMGMNSPLHF
>TRBJ1-3|14|TRBV7-2|-|TRBD1
TGTGCCAGCAGCTTAGGACAGGGTGGAAACACCATATATTTT
CASSLGQGGNTIYF
>TRBJ2-7|15|TRBV28|-|TRBD1
TGTGCCAGCAACTTACGTCGGGACAGGGTCTCCGAGCAGTACTTC
CASNLRRDRVSEQYF
>TRBJ2-3|14|TRBV28|-|TRBD2
TGTGCCACCCCAGCGGGGGGGCAGGGAGATACGCAGTATTTT
CATPAGGQGDTQYF
>TRBJ1-1|14|TRBV7-3|-|TRBD1
TGTGCCAGCAGCTTAGCCACAGGGGGCACTGAAGCTTTCTTT
CASSLATGGTEAFF
>TRBJ2-3|15|TRBV4-1|-|TRBD2
TGCGCCAGCAGCCCCGAGCGGGATAGCACAGATACGCAGTATTTT
CASSPERDSTDTQYF
>TRBJ2-2|14|TRBV4-2|-|-
TGTGCCAGCAGCCAAGTCCAGAAGACCGGGGAGCTGTTTTTT
CASSQVQKTGELFF